These T cell receptor beta chains were read from a single sample in a study of T cells expressing NK-cell markers. TCRdb reprocessed the 5' RACE reads; each CDR3 protein has one entry and no DNA is given. Across 550,000 to 600,000 distinct CDR3 sequences, the top ten clones capture roughly 3.4% of the sample. The material sequenced was blood T cells: a sorted CD56 or NKG2C T cell subset, CD4+ or CD8+ T cells, or bulk PBMC T cells (not recorded which). The source is a man aged 18-30 years in good health. Each CDR3 is given with its conserved first and last residue.

j_gene | v_gene | CDR3aa
TRBJ2-4 | TRBV7-9 | CASSPSSGIQYF
TRBJ2-1 | TRBV20-1 | CRPGSGSYNEQFF
TRBJ2-1 | TRBV20-1 | CSARAASGKYNEQFF
TRBJ2-5 | TRBV12-3/TRBV12-4 | CASNRRQGPRETQYF
TRBJ2-7 | TRBV20-1 | CSARGDSFRQYF
TRBJ2-1 | TRBV24-1 | CATSEPRLVNEQFF
TRBJ2-2 | TRBV12-3/TRBV12-4 | CASSLGGQANTGELFF
TRBJ2-5 | TRBV5-5 | CASSQTGVEDGETQYF
TRBJ2-1 | TRBV7-9 | CASSLAAADPFF
TRBJ1-5 | TRBV15 | CATSRETGGYQPQHF
TRBJ2-1 | TRBV9 | CASSAQTGNNEQFF
TRBJ2-5 | TRBV7-9 | CASRPTASETQYF
TRBJ1-6 | TRBV10-1 | CASSDGSSPLHF
TRBJ2-1 | TRBV12-3/TRBV12-4 | CASSWGVNAFF
TRBJ1-6 | TRBV7-2 | CASTLLDSPLHF
TRBJ2-1 | TRBV6-1 | CASTGGTPNSYNEQFF
TRBJ1-2 | TRBV3-1 | CASSQVGGGVDYGYTF
TRBJ1-4 | TRBV12-3/TRBV12-4 | CASSEDGYNEKLFF
TRBJ1-4 | TRBV24-1 | CATVGTGNDPNEKLFF
TRBJ2-3 | TRBV7-2 | CASSPSRSTDTQYF
TRBJ2-4 | TRBV5-1 | CASSSLDRGSKNIQYF
TRBJ2-1 | TRBV11-2 | CASSPLDNEQFF
TRBJ2-3 | TRBV12-3/TRBV12-4 | CASSLYFGTSGRPAGEETQYF
TRBJ2-3 | TRBV29-1 | CSVVAWTATDTQYF
TRBJ2-1 | TRBV7-2 | CASSWLAGGPNEQFF
TRBJ2-7 | TRBV20-1 | CSARQTGGYEQYF
TRBJ2-7 | TRBV9 | CASSAGTSVTYEQYF
TRBJ2-1 | TRBV29-1 | CSAVGLAGLNEQFF
TRBJ2-5 | TRBV4-1 | CASSQDSPGWETQYF
TRBJ2-5 | TRBV5-5 | CASSETSVEETQYF
TRBJ2-5 | TRBV10-2 | CASGPQDPVTQYF
TRBJ2-1 | TRBV15 | CATSPTGAYYNEQFF
TRBJ2-5 | TRBV20-1 | CSARRMGPTETQYF
TRBJ2-3 | TRBV20-1 | CSATKLAGEGTDTQYF
TRBJ1-1 | TRBV4-1 | CASSQVIPQGGNTEAFF
TRBJ2-4 | TRBV4-1 | CASSPLAGLAKNIQYF
TRBJ1-1 | TRBV12-3/TRBV12-4 | CASSLAPAGRMNTEAFF
TRBJ2-7 | TRBV19 | CASKGRLVHDEQYF
TRBJ2-7 | TRBV7-9 | CASSFTEATAYEQYF
TRBJ2-2 | TRBV5-6 | CATRRTSGATGELFF
TRBJ2-3 | TRBV5-1 | CASSLELPPDTQYF
TRBJ2-3 | TRBV29-1 | CSVTTGVSTDTQYF
TRBJ2-7 | TRBV6-1 | CASSDLGGPNGDEQYF
TRBJ2-1 | TRBV5-6 | CASSLGPRQFF
TRBJ2-2 | TRBV12-3/TRBV12-4 | CASSASRANTGELFF
TRBJ2-7 | TRBV7-2 | CASSASHEQYF
TRBJ1-4 | TRBV20-1 | CSARRGQSNEKLFF
TRBJ2-3 | TRBV7-9 | CASSSGDLDTDTQYF
TRBJ2-3 | TRBV5-1 | CASSLAQGRTDTQYF
TRBJ1-1 | TRBV6-1 | CASSASGTGATEAFF
TRBJ2-7 | TRBV12-3/TRBV12-4 | CASRNGLAGPYEQYF
TRBJ2-7 | TRBV20-1 | CSAPPGQGGEQYF
TRBJ1-1 | TRBV20-1 | CSAILQGASDTEAFF
TRBJ1-3 | TRBV18 | CASSNRATYAGNTIYF
TRBJ2-1 | TRBV4-1 | CASSLSGSWNEQFF